This T cell receptor (beta chain) was identified in a study of shared clonotypes between healthy human individuals. Study-wide background: Three CD4 naive, three CD4 memory, two CD8 naive and one CD8 memory plate were used per donor.

The study's findings and limits: Specimens sampled were limited to blood, with tissue repertoires likely differing.

The material for each subset, its genomic DNA, was split evenly across several immunoSEQ plates. In the source study's methods: For the immunoSEQ data, sequences were junction-only without quality scores, so filtering differed. The method was immunoSEQ multiplex PCR; TCRdb's version includes in-frame clones alone and lacks a portion of them. The V and J calls and clone size were taken over from that table, and D and trimming were inferred from the DNA. This table holds 2 million to 2.5 million clones, approximately 95% found once. CD45RO-negative CD8 cells positively selected for CCR7 made up the naive population, which excluded terminally differentiated effector memory CD45RA+ cells. The germline V gene encodes CDR1 SGHDN and CDR2 FVKESK. This CDR3 is 16 amino acids long. Trimming removed 3 bases at V and 6 bases at J, with 15 bases between. About this clone: No antigen is known for it.

The sequenced material came from naive CD8+ T cells sorted from blood. This receptor was identified in a man aged 18 to 30 in good health. This chain links TRBV14 with TRBJ1-6, with D unclear. The CDR3 DNA follows: TGTGCCAGCAGCCAGCTGATCGGCCAATTTAATTCACCCCTCCACTTT. Translation gives CASSQLIGQFNSPLHF.